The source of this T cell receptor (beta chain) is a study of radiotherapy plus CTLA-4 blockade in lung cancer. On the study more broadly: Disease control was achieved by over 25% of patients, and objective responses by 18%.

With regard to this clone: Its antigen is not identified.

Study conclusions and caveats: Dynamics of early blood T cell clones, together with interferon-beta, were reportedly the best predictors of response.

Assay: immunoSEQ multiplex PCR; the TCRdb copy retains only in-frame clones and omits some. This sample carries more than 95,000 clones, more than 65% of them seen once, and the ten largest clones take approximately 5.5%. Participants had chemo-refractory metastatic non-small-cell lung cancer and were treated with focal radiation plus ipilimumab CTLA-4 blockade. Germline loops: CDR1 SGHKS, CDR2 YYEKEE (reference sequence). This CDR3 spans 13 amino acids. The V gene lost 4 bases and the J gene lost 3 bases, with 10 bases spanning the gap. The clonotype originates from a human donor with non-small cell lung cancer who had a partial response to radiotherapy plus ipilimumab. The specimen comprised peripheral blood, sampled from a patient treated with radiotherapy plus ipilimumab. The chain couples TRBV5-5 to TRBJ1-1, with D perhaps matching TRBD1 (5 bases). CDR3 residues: CASSIPGYTEAFF. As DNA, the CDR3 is TGTGCCAGCAGCATCCCAGGGTACACTGAAGCTTTCTTT.